This entry describes one TCR beta chain. The data belong to a study of shared clonotypes between healthy human individuals. Assay: immunoSEQ multiplex PCR; the TCRdb copy retains only in-frame clones and omits some. The data show roughly 1.4 million clones, 98% seen once. The germline V gene has CDR1 SGHDN and CDR2 FVKESK. V lost 3 bases, J lost 3 bases, and 1 base stayed unmatched. This CDR3 contains 13 residues. Input material: naive CD4+ T cells sorted from blood. The subset here: CD45RA+ positively selected. This clonotype originated in a man aged 25-40 years in good health. This chain joins TRBV14 and TRBJ1-1; TRBD1 agrees at 7 bases. CDR3 amino acids: CASSQDRYTEAFF. In DNA form, the CDR3 reads TGTGCCAGCAGCCAGGACAGGTACACTGAAGCTTTCTTT.